This T cell receptor (beta chain) was sequenced during a study of Ad26.COV2.S vaccination and SARS-CoV-2 variants. In the study overall: Once or twice, 56 days apart, Ad26.COV2.S was delivered intramuscularly.

A note on this clone: What it recognizes is unknown.

Findings and caveats of the study: Higher spike-specific TCR breadth was found in vaccine recipients than in placebo recipients.

Data came from immunoSEQ multiplex PCR; TCRdb stores just in-frame clones and leaves some out. The table includes fewer than 400,000 clones, 85% to 90% detected once. Indicated treatment: roughly 18 received Ad26.COV2.S at low or high dose, single or two shots; roughly five received placebo; per-sample allocation not given. Samples came from day 63 after the first vaccine or placebo injection. Boston provided a donor who was an adult aged 18-55 years. Trimming cost V 3 bases and J 4 bases; bases outside gene matches: 11. This CDR3 has 16 residues. Per the germline V gene, CDR1 is LGHDT and CDR2 is YNNKEL (reference sequence).

The specimen was peripheral blood, collected in a trial of Ad26.COV2.S vaccine versus placebo. The clonotype originates from a person between 18 and 65 years old who received the Ad26.COV2.S COVID-19 vaccine or a placebo. This rearrangement joins TRBV3-1 (or the pseudogene TRBV3-2) to TRBJ1-2, with 7 bases that match TRBD1. CDR3 coding DNA: TGTGCCAGCAGCCACTCACCGAGGGGACAGCTCTATGGCTACACCTTC. Its translation is CASSHSPRGQLYGYTF.